A selection of T cell receptor beta chains follows, all from one sample in a study of shared clonotypes between healthy human individuals. Measured with immunoSEQ multiplex PCR; TCRdb has only the in-frame clones, and not every one. The profile covers approximately 2,200,000 clones, with more than 85% appearing a single time and about 1.8% taken by the ten largest. The sequenced material came from naive CD8+ T cells from PBMCs. These TCRs come from a man between 18 and 35 years old in good health. Some clones in this sample may be carry-over from other donors' samples. CDR3s include the opening cysteine and the closing phenylalanine or tryptophan. A D gene is named only where the DNA matches it firmly. A clone size is listed for some rows: how often the clone was seen (once, few, many), or a class if it is expanded.

D: NA
J: TRBJ2-1
size: NA
V: TRBV10-2
CDR3: CASSDEASGVTFF
DNA: TGCGCCAGCAGTGACGAGGCGTCCGGGGTAACGTTCTTC

D: NA
J: TRBJ2-7
size: NA
V: TRBV29-1
CDR3: CSVVTAPYEQYF
DNA: TGCAGCGTTGTGACAGCACCCTACGAGCAGTACTTC

D: TRBD2
J: TRBJ2-1
size: NA
V: TRBV29-1
CDR3: CSVLAGGPYNEQFF
DNA: TGCAGCGTTCTAGCGGGAGGGCCTTACAATGAGCAGTTCTTC

D: TRBD1
J: TRBJ2-5
size: NA
V: TRBV27
CDR3: CASSPTGDPRETQYF
DNA: TGTGCCAGCAGTCCGACAGGGGACCCTCGAGAGACCCAGTACTTC

D: NA
J: TRBJ1-1
size: once
V: TRBV6-1
CDR3: CASSEGTVAHTEAFF
DNA: TGTGCCAGCAGTGAAGGGACAGTCGCCCACACTGAAGCTTTCTTT

D: TRBD2
J: TRBJ2-1
size: NA
V: TRBV18
CDR3: CASSPPSLAGLLGNEQFF
DNA: TGTGCCAGCTCACCACCCTCGCTAGCGGGACTTTTGGGGAATGAGCAGTTCTTC

D: NA
J: TRBJ2-7
size: NA
V: TRBV14
CDR3: CASSQDTGLDFEQYF
DNA: TGTGCCAGCAGCCAAGATACCGGACTCGATTTTGAGCAGTACTTC

D: NA
J: TRBJ2-3
size: NA
V: TRBV28
CDR3: CASSYSLGAESTDTQYF
DNA: TGTGCCAGCAGTTATTCACTAGGGGCAGAAAGCACAGATACGCAGTATTTT

D: TRBD1
J: TRBJ2-6
size: NA
V: TRBV4-1
CDR3: CASSHTTGPSSGANVLTF
DNA: TGCGCCAGCAGCCATACGACAGGGCCTTCCTCTGGGGCCAACGTCCTGACTTTC

D: NA
J: TRBJ2-1
size: NA
V: TRBV19
CDR3: CASSSPNAQFF
DNA: TGTGCCAGTTCTAGCCCGAATGCGCAGTTCTTC

D: TRBD1
J: TRBJ1-1
size: NA
V: TRBV6-5
CDR3: CASGQGNEAFF
DNA: TGTGCCAGTGGACAGGGCAATGAAGCTTTCTTT

D: TRBD2
J: TRBJ2-3
size: NA
V: TRBV9
CDR3: CASSPGGGFTDTQYF
DNA: TGTGCCAGCAGCCCTGGGGGGGGATTCACAGATACGCAGTATTTT

D: NA
J: TRBJ2-1
size: NA
V: TRBV4-3
CDR3: CASSQAGYHEQFF
DNA: TGCGCCAGCAGCCAGGCAGGGTATCATGAGCAGTTCTTC

D: TRBD1
J: TRBJ1-5
size: once
V: TRBV28
CDR3: CATGPGTAYSNQPQHF
DNA: TGTGCCACCGGTCCCGGGACAGCATATAGCAATCAGCCCCAGCATTTT

D: NA
J: TRBJ2-3
size: NA
V: TRBV27
CDR3: CASSSPPGTDTQYF
DNA: TGTGCCAGCAGTTCTCCCCCGGGTACAGATACGCAGTATTTT

D: NA
J: TRBJ2-4
size: NA
V: TRBV25-1
CDR3: CASSVRGGNIQYF
DNA: TGTGCCAGCAGTGTAAGAGGGGGAAACATTCAGTACTTC

D: NA
J: TRBJ2-5
size: NA
V: TRBV5-1
CDR3: CASSSQHFEETQYF
DNA: TGCGCCAGCAGCTCCCAACACTTTGAAGAGACCCAGTACTTC

D: TRBD2
J: TRBJ2-1
size: NA
V: TRBV5-8
CDR3: CASSQTSGYNEQFF
DNA: TGTGCCAGCAGTCAGACTAGCGGTTACAATGAGCAGTTCTTC

D: NA
J: TRBJ2-7
size: NA
V: TRBV30
CDR3: CAWSTEDSIYEQYF
DNA: TGTGCCTGGAGTACGGAAGACTCGATCTACGAGCAGTACTTC

D: TRBD1
J: TRBJ1-1
size: NA
V: TRBV5-1
CDR3: CASSSDRGYMNTEAFF
DNA: TGCGCCAGCAGCTCGGACAGGGGTTATATGAACACTGAAGCTTTCTTT

D: NA
J: TRBJ1-1
size: few
V: TRBV25-1
CDR3: CASSAAAMGTEAFF
DNA: TGTGCCAGCAGTGCGGCGGCGATGGGTACTGAAGCTTTCTTT

D: NA
J: TRBJ1-1
size: NA
V: TRBV27
CDR3: CASSFLTANTEAFF
DNA: TGTGCCAGCAGTTTTCTGACGGCCAACACTGAAGCTTTCTTT

D: NA
J: TRBJ1-2
size: once
V: TRBV6-1
CDR3: CASSARDTSGDYGYTF
DNA: TGTGCCAGCAGTGCCCGGGACACCTCGGGGGACTATGGCTACACCTTC